This entry lists 14 T cell receptor beta chains sequenced from one sample in a study of CD8 T cells in ankylosing spondylitis. The study's findings and limits: Characteristic of ankylosing spondylitis blood, it appeared, was a TCR beta motif comprising roughly eight highly homologous variants.

These receptors are not linked to any known antigen. TCRdb used MiXCR to reprocess the 5' RACE reads, holding one entry per CDR3 protein. The table lists about 700,000 distinct CDR3 sequences, roughly 20% of them singletons. Sequenced: blood, either unsorted or a sorted T cell fraction (not recorded which). The origin of the receptors is a male donor with ankylosing spondylitis.

This clonotype appeared a few times. The chain carries TRBV29-1 and TRBJ2-7; D is perhaps TRBD2 (5 bases). CDR1 is SQVTM, CDR2 ANQGSEA, per germline. V dropped 5 bases and J dropped 5 bases, with 19 bases sitting between them. This CDR3 is 14 amino acids long. The CDR3: CSVLQRNSGNEQYF. CDR3 DNA: TGCAGCGTTCTCCAGCGGAACAGCGGAAACGAGCAGTACTTC.

This clonotype was detected only a few times. The J gene is TRBJ1-1, the V gene TRBV4-1; possible D gene TRBD1, 5 bases. Deletions cut 4 bases from V and 1 base from J, with 13 bases between. The CDR3 is 15 amino acids. CDR1 MGHRA and CDR2 YSYEKL come from the germline V gene. This CDR3 reads CASSRFGTANTEAFF. In DNA form, the CDR3 reads TGCGCCAGCAGCCGATTTGGGACGGCGAACACTGAAGCTTTCTTT.

This chain uses TRBV3-1 with TRBJ2-1, with no clear D. Germline CDR1 and CDR2: LGHDT and YNNKEL (reference sequence). The CDR3 runs 12 residues. Trimming cost V 4 bases and J 7 bases, with 8 bases left between them. The CDR3 sequence is CASSRPNNEQFF. The CDR3 region has the DNA TGTGCCAGCAGCCGACCCAATAATGAGCAGTTCTTC.

The chain joins TRBV20-1 to TRBJ2-7; the match to TRBD1 covers 11 bases. The CDR3 is 13 residues long. CDR1 DFQATT and CDR2 SNEGSKA come from the germline V gene (reference sequence). V shed 4 bases and J 7 bases; nucleotides not matched to a gene: 6. CDR3 DNA sequence: TGCAGTGCTAAAATCGGGACAGGGGGAGAGCAGTACTTC. Translated, it gives CSAKIGTGGEQYF.

The table lists this clonotype with a few counts. The genes are TRBV27 and TRBJ1-2; 9 nucleotides match TRBD1. The CDR3 contains 17 residues. Trimming cost V 5 bases and J 4 bases; bases outside gene matches: 14. Looked up from germline, CDR1 is MNHEY and CDR2 is SMNVEV (reference sequence). The CDR3 region is CASSPTQGAADAYGYTF. The CDR3 DNA follows: TGTGCCAGCAGTCCGACACAGGGGGCTGCAGACGCCTATGGCTACACCTTC.

This clonotype showed up just a few times. This chain connects TRBV6-2 or TRBV6-3 to TRBJ1-2, with unresolved D. The CDR3 spans 14 residues. V lost 4 bases, J lost 2 bases, and 11 bases lay in between. Germline CDR1 reads MNHEY; CDR2 reads SVGEGT. The CDR3 DNA reads TGTGCCAGCAGTTGGGCCGGGCCAAACTATGGCTACACCTTC. It specifies CASSWAGPNYGYTF.

J is TRBJ2-1 and V is TRBV19; the match to TRBD2 covers 8 bases. The length of the CDR3 is 17 residues. Looked up from germline, CDR1 is LNHDA and CDR2 is SQIVND (reference sequence). The V and J ends lost 1 base and 2 bases, in that order; junction bases with no gene match: 7. The CDR3: CASSIVSGSGPYNEQFF. Written as DNA, the CDR3 is TGTGCCAGTAGTATAGTGAGCGGGAGTGGCCCCTACAATGAGCAGTTCTTC.

There are a few counts of this clonotype. This chain links TRBV15 with TRBJ2-7; 10 nucleotides match TRBD1. V lost 4 bases, J lost 4 bases, and 7 bases stayed unmatched. This CDR3 has 15 residues. Germline values: CDR1 LNHNV, CDR2 YYDKDF (reference sequence). The CDR3 region is CATSTPGQGRYEQYF. CDR3 DNA: TGTGCCACCAGCACACCGGGACAGGGGCGGTACGAGCAGTACTTC.

This chain connects TRBV28 to TRBJ2-7; a weak D match, TRBD2 (6 bases). Germline-derived CDR1 and CDR2 are MDHEN and SYDVKM. The CDR3 runs 16 residues. Trimming took off 3 bases at V and 4 bases at J, with 19 bases between the two ends. The CDR3, as DNA: TGTGCCAGCAGTTTTGGGGCACTCGGGACTCCTTACGAGCAGTACTTC. As protein: CASSFGALGTPYEQYF.

This clonotype was seen a handful of times. The rearrangement uses TRBV6-5 and TRBJ2-1; 12 nucleotides match TRBD2. V shed 4 bases and J 9 bases; nucleotides not matched to a gene: 7. Germline loops: CDR1 MNHEY, CDR2 SVGAGI. This CDR3 comprises 15 residues. As DNA, the CDR3 is TGTGCCAGCAGTTCTAGCGGGGGGGCCCCCAGTGAGCAGTTCTTC. This translates into CASSSSGGAPSEQFF.

This chain links TRBV7-8 with TRBJ2-7; 10 nucleotides align to TRBD2. With 5 bases clipped from V and 1 base from J, the junction kept 5 bases outside the gene matches. Looked up from germline, CDR1 is SGHVS and CDR2 is FQNEAQ. The CDR3 sequence is 15 residues long. CDR3 protein: CASSAGLAPSYEQYF. CDR3 DNA sequence: TGTGCCAGCAGCGCGGGACTAGCGCCTTCCTACGAGCAGTACTTC.

In its sample, this clonotype was seen many times. This sequence joins TRBV12-3 or TRBV12-4 and TRBJ2-4; 10 nucleotides match TRBD1. The ends lost 3 bases at V and 6 bases at J; junction bases unmatched: 5. This CDR3 spans 15 amino acids. In DNA form, the CDR3 reads TGTGCCAGCAGTTTGCCGGACAGGGGGATAAACATTCAGTACTTC. Translating gives CASSLPDRGINIQYF.

This clonotype was found a few times. This chain joins TRBV7-9 and TRBJ2-1; D is unresolved. The CDR3 is made up of 13 amino acids. CDR1 is SEHNR and CDR2 is FQNEAQ in the germline V gene (reference sequence). Trimming shortened V by 2 bases and J by 6 bases, and 8 bases separated the two germline ends. CDR3 bases: TGTGCCAGCAGCTTACATGGGTTCAATGAGCAGTTCTTC. This gives the protein CASSLHGFNEQFF.

V and J are TRBV21-1 and TRBJ2-7; the table's D gene call, TRBD1, was not cross checked with the DNA. TRBV21-1 is given as a pseudogene. The CDR3 length is 16 residues. CDR3 bases: TGTGCCAGCAGCAAATTTTCGGGAAGCTCCCACTACGAGCAGTACTTC. It translates to CASSKFSGSSHYEQYF.